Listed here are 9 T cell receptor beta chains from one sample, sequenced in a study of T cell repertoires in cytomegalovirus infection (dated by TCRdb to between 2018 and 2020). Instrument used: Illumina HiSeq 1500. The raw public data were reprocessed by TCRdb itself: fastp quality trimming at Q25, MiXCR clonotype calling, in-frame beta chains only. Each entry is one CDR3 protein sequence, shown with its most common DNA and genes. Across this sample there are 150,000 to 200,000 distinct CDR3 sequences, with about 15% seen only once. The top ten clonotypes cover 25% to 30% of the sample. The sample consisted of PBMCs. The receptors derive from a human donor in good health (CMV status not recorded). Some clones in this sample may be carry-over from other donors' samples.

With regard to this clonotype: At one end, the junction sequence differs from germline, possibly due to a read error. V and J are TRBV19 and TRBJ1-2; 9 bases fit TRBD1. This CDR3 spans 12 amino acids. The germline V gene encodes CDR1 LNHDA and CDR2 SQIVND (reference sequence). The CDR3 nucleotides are TGTGCCTGTAGAACAGGGGGCACTGGCTACACCTTC. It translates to CACRTGGTGYTF.

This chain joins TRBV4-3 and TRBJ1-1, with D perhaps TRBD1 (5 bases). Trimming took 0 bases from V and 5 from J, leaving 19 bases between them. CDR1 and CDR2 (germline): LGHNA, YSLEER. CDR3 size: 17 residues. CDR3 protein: CASSQDTRAGLGTEAFF. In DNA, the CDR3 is TGCGCCAGCAGCCAAGATACTAGGGCAGGGCTTGGGACTGAAGCTTTCTTT.

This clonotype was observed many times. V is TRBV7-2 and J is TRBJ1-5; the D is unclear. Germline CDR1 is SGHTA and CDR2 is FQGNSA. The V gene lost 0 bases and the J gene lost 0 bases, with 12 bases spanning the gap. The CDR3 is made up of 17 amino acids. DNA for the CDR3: TGTGCCAGCAGCTTAGCGAGGGCCATGGATAGCAATCAGCCCCAGCATTTT. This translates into CASSLARAMDSNQPQHF.

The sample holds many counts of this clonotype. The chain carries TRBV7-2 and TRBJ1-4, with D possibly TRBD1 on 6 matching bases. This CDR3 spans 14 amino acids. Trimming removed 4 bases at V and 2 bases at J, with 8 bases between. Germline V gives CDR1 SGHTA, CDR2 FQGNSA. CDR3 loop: CASSSDRTNEKLFF. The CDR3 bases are TGTGCCAGCAGCTCTGACAGGACTAATGAAAAACTGTTTTTT.

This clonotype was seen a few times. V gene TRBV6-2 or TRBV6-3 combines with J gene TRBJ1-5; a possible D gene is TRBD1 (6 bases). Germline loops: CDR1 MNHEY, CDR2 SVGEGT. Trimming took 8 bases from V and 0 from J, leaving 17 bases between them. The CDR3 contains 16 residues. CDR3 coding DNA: TGTGCCAGCCGTCGGGGACAACGGAATAGCAATCAGCCCCAGCATTTT. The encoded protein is CASRRGQRNSNQPQHF.

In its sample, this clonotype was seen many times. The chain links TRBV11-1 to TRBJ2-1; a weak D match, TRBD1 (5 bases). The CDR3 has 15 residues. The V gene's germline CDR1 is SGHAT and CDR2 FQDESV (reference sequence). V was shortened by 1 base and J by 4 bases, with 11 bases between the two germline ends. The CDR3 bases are TGTGCCAGCAGCTTAGACAGGATGAGTTACAATGAGCAGTTCTTC. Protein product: CASSLDRMSYNEQFF.

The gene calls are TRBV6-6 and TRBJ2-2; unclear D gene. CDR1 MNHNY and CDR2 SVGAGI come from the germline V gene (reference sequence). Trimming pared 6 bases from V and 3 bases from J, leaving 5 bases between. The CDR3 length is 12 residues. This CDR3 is CASRSDTGELFF. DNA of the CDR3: TGTGCCAGCAGGTCAGACACCGGGGAGCTGTTTTTT.

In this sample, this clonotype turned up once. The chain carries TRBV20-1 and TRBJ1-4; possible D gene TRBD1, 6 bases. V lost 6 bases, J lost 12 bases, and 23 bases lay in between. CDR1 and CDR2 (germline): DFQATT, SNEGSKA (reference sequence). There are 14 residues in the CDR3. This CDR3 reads CSAGLGAPDGELFF. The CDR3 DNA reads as TGCAGTGCGGGGCTGGGGGCTCCCGATGGGGAACTGTTTTTT.

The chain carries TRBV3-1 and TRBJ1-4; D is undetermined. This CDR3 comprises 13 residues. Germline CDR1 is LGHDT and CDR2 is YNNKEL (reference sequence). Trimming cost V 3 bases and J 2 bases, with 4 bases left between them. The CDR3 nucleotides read TGTGCCAGCAGCCATTCTACTAATGAAAAACTGTTTTTT. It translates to CASSHSTNEKLFF.